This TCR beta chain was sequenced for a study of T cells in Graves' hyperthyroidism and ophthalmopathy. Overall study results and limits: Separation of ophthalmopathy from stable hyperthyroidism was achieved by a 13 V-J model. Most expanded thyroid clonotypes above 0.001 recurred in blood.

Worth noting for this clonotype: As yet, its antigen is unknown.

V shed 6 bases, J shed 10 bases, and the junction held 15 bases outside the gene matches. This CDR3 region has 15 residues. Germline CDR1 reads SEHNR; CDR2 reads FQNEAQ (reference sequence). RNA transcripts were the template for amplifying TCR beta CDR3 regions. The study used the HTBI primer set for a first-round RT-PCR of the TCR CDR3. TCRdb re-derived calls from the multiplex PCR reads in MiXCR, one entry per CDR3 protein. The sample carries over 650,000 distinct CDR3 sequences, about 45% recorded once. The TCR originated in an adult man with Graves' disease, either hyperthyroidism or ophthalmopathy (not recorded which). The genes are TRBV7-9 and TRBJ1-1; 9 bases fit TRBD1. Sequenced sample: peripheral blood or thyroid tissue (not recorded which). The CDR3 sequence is CASRQLQGANYAAFF. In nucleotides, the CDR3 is TGTGCCAGCAGGCAATTACAGGGGGCCAACTATGCAGCTTTCTTT. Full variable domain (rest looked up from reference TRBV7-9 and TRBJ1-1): DTGVSQNPRHKITKRGQNVTFRCDPISEHNRLYWYRQTLGQGPEFLTYFQNEAQLEKSRLLSDRFSAERPKGSFSTLEIQRTEQGDSAMYLCASRQLQGANYAAFFGQGTRLTVV.